This section outlines one T cell receptor (beta chain) sequence together with its context. Its antigen is unknown. Documented time point: week 47, end of study. Alongside topical imiquimod, each dose of vaccine comprised 300 ug of mutant IDH1 20-mer peptide. Germline-derived CDR1 and CDR2 are MNHNS and SASEGT. V was clipped by 6 bases and J by 3 bases, with 3 bases between them. The CDR3 runs to 10 residues. The record originates from a study of a mutant IDH1 vaccine in newly diagnosed glioma. Here immunoSEQ multiplex PCR was the method, and the copy in TCRdb shows in-frame clones only, minus some. This sample has some 56,000 clones, with roughly 75% found just once.

This chain links TRBV6-1 with TRBJ2-7; D not certain. The TCR originated in a man aged 50-60 years with glioma. Sequencing used PBMCs, obtained from a glioma patient whose treatment included an IDH1 peptide vaccine. CDR3 in DNA: TGTGCCAGCAGCAACTACGAGCAGTACTTC. This codes for CASSNYEQYF.